This T cell receptor beta chain was found in a study of T cells in Graves' hyperthyroidism and ophthalmopathy. The CDR3 extends over 15 amino acids. V was trimmed by 6 bases and J by 5 bases, leaving 20 bases between them. This clonotype was seen only a few times. From RNA transcripts, TCR beta CDR3 regions were amplified. An initial round of RT-PCR targeting the TCR CDR3 relied on the HTBI primer set. TCRdb fed the multiplex PCR reads into MiXCR, producing one record per CDR3 protein. The sample yields just under 750,000 distinct CDR3 sequences, over 35% seen once. Clinical symptoms, serum thyroxine and TRAb, thyroid ultrasound and orbital computed tomography were used for the diagnoses.

The V gene is TRBV12-3 or TRBV12-4, the J gene TRBJ2-7; perhaps D is TRBD1 or TRBD2 (5 bases each). The TCR sequence derives from a woman in her thirties or forties with Graves' hyperthyroidism. Sequencing was done on a sample of blood. For the CDR3, the DNA is TGTGCCAGCAGGGCAGGCTCCGGGACCCCTAACGAGCAGTACTTC. Protein: CASRAGSGTPNEQYF.